The 7 T cell receptor beta chains presented below share a single source sample, sequenced in a study of blood T cell repertoires in COVID-19 (dated by TCRdb to the early 2020s). Libraries were built with the immunoSEQ multiplex PCR assay. TCRdb provides this immuneACCESS table in a form limited to in-frame rearrangements. Some clones are lacking; in checked studies, under half of them reflect an unresolved V gene, and why the rest are absent is not known. The sample contains about 190,000 clones, over 80% of them found a single time. The ten largest clones add up to 7.8% of the sample. Sequenced sample: peripheral blood. The source is a woman aged 60-75 years with COVID-19, enrolled during active disease.

V and J are TRBV7-9 and TRBJ1-1, with 7 positions matching TRBD1. Germline V CDR1 and CDR2: SEHNR, FQNEAQ (reference sequence). V lost 1 base and J lost 7; bases outside the gene matches: 6. This CDR3 is built from 14 residues. CDR3 bases: TGTGCCAGCAGCTTAGAGGGACAGTCTAATGAAGCTTTCTTT. It specifies CASSLEGQSNEAFF.

CDR3 region: CASSMRTSGIYNEQFF. The CDR3 DNA reads TGTGCCAGCAGCATGCGGACTAGCGGAATATACAATGAGCAGTTCTTC. The rearrangement uses TRBV9 and TRBJ2-1, with TRBD2 matching 10 bases. With 4 bases clipped from V and 4 bases from J, the junction kept 8 bases outside the gene matches. Per germline, CDR1 SGDLS and CDR2 YYNGEE. CDR3 length: 16 residues. The complete variable domain, with remaining parts taken from reference TRBV9 and TRBJ2-1, reads DSGVTQTPKHLITATGQRVTLRCSPRSGDLSVYWYQQSLDQGLQFLIQYYNGEERAKGNILERFSAQQFPDLHSELNLSSLELGDSALYFCASSMRTSGIYNEQFFGPGTRLTVL.

The rearrangement links TRBV7-9 to TRBJ2-1; possibly TRBD1 for D (6 bases). The CDR3 loop spans 14 amino acids. V was pared by 3 bases and J by 5 bases, with 11 bases between. Looked up from germline, CDR1 is SEHNR and CDR2 is FQNEAQ (reference sequence). CDR3 sequence: CASSLGAAHNEQFF. The CDR3 DNA sequence: TGTGCCAGCAGCTTGGGGGCAGCCCACAATGAGCAGTTCTTC.

The chain recombines TRBV6-2 or TRBV6-3 with TRBJ2-4; D is undetermined. V was clipped by 0 bases and J by 6 bases, with 9 bases between them. The CDR3 is 14 residues long. Germline CDR1 and CDR2: MNHEY and SVGEGT. This chain's CDR3 is CASSYSSASNIQYF. The CDR3 region has the DNA TGTGCCAGCAGTTACTCCAGCGCGTCAAACATTCAGTACTTC.

V usage is TRBV7-9 and J usage is TRBJ1-5; D gene ambiguous. The length of the CDR3 is 12 residues. The germline V and J ends were trimmed by 5 bases and 6 bases, with 8 bases remaining between them. Germline CDR1 reads SEHNR; CDR2 reads FQNEAQ (reference sequence). The CDR3 spells CASSPGVQPQHF. CDR3 DNA: TGTGCCAGCAGCCCAGGCGTTCAGCCCCAGCATTTT. The variable domain in full, completed from reference TRBV7-9 and TRBJ1-5, reads DTGVSQNPRHKITKRGQNVTFRCDPISEHNRLYWYRQTLGQGPEFLTYFQNEAQLEKSRLLSDRFSAERPKGSFSTLEIQRTEQGDSAMYLCASSPGVQPQHFGDGTRLSIL.

J is TRBJ2-2 and V is TRBV10-3; 10 positions agree with TRBD2. CDR1 ENHRY and CDR2 SYGVKD come from the germline V gene. This CDR3 is built from 18 residues. V was clipped by 7 bases and J by 2 bases; unmatched bases: 13. Here the CDR3 DNA reads TGTGCCATCAATCCTTACGGCCCTAGCGGGAGAAACACCGGGGAGCTGTTTTTT. Translating it yields CAINPYGPSGRNTGELFF.

The chain links TRBV4-1 to TRBJ1-5; 8 positions match TRBD1. The V segment lost 3 bases and the J segment 9 bases; nucleotides outside the gene matches: 10. The CDR3 sequence is 15 residues long. Germline CDR1 reads MGHRA; CDR2 reads YSYEKL. The CDR3 sequence is CASSHGQGPSGPQHF. Here the CDR3 DNA reads TGCGCCAGCAGCCACGGACAGGGACCTTCGGGGCCCCAGCATTTT.